Listed below are T cell receptor beta chains from one sample, sequenced in a study of T cell responses to AZD1222 COVID-19 vaccine. Using immunoSEQ multiplex PCR, the repertoire was profiled, and TCRdb retains in-frame clones only, with some absent. Altogether over 130,000 clones are present, approximately 92% being singletons, with the ten largest covering 2.5% to 3.5%. The sequenced sample was peripheral blood, obtained 28 days after the second AZD1222 dose. The receptor source for this set is an adult who received the AZD1222 COVID-19 vaccine. Both conserved end residues are part of each CDR3. A D gene is named only where the DNA matches it firmly.

d_call	j_call	v_call	cdr3_nt	cdr3_aa
.	TRBJ2-6	TRBV19	TGTGCCAGCCAAGTCTCTGGGGCCAACGTCCTGACTTTC	CASQVSGANVLTF
TRBD1	TRBJ1-5	TRBV2	TGTGCCAGCAGTCAGGACAGGGGAGGACAGCCCCAGCATTTT	CASSQDRGGQPQHF
.	TRBJ2-7	TRBV2	TGTGCCAGCATCAGGACAGCCCCCTACGAGCAGTACTTC	CASIRTAPYEQYF
TRBD1	TRBJ1-5	TRBV5-6	TGTGCCAGCAGAGGACAGGGGTTGGGCAATCAGCCCCAGCATTTT	CASRGQGLGNQPQHF
.	TRBJ1-1	TRBV29-1	TGCAGCGTTGTCCGACAGGTGAACACTGAAGCTTTCTTT	CSVVRQVNTEAFF
.	TRBJ2-7	TRBV3-1/TRBV3-2	TGTGCCAGCAGCCGGGCCCAACAGGCCTTCTACGAGCAGTACTTC	CASSRAQQAFYEQYF
.	TRBJ1-2	TRBV30	TGTGCCTGGAGTGTGGGGGTTACGTTCTATGGCTACACCTTC	CAWSVGVTFYGYTF
.	TRBJ2-7	TRBV5-1	TGCGCCAGCAGCTTGTCTACGTCGACCTACGAGCAGTACTTC	CASSLSTSTYEQYF
.	TRBJ1-1	TRBV5-4	TGTGCCAGCAGCTCGACGTGGACAGTTGAAGCTTTCTTT	CASSSTWTVEAFF
.	TRBJ2-7	TRBV20-1	TGCAGTGCTTCGGATTCCTACGAGCAGTACTTC	CSASDSYEQYF
.	TRBJ2-7	TRBV11-2	TGTGCCAGCAGCTTATTTGGCGGGTTAAGCTCCTACGAGCAGTACTTC	CASSLFGGLSSYEQYF
.	TRBJ2-5	TRBV5-4	TGTGCCACCCGGACGCAGGGACAAGAGACCCAGTACTTC	CATRTQGQETQYF
TRBD1	TRBJ1-5	TRBV19	TGTGCCAGTAGTAGAAGACAGGGACCCTCGATAAGCAATCAGCCCCAGCATTTT	CASSRRQGPSISNQPQHF
.	TRBJ2-1	TRBV4-1	TGCGCCAGCAGCCAAGACCCCAGGGAAGGGGTCTATGAGCAGTTCTTC	CASSQDPREGVYEQFF
TRBD1	TRBJ1-5	TRBV7-9	TGTGCCAGCAGCCCGAAGGAGGGGCAGGGGGGCAATCAGCCCCAGCATTTT	CASSPKEGQGGNQPQHF
.	TRBJ1-2	TRBV24-1	TGTGCCACCAGTGATCCAAGGAGACTCTATGGCTACACCTTC	CATSDPRRLYGYTF
.	TRBJ2-5	TRBV7-9	TGTGCCAGCAGCCCCCGCCGGGGGTATAAAGAGACCCAGTACTTC	CASSPRRGYKETQYF
TRBD1	TRBJ2-3	TRBV19	TGTGCCAGTAGTTGGGACAGGGGAGGCACAGATACGCAGTATTTT	CASSWDRGGTDTQYF
.	TRBJ1-4	TRBV24-1	TGTGCCACCAGCAAGAATGAAAAACTGTTTTTT	CATSKNEKLFF
.	TRBJ2-5	TRBV11-1	TGTGCCAGCAGCTTAGAGACGACAGCCACACAAGAGACCCAGTACTTC	CASSLETTATQETQYF
TRBD1	TRBJ2-2	TRBV6-5	TGTGCCAGCAGCACAGGGGGCACCGGGGAGCTGTTTTTT	CASSTGGTGELFF
TRBD2	TRBJ2-3	TRBV19	TGTGCCAGTAGTATTGCGGGGAGGGCGACAGATACGCAGTATTTT	CASSIAGRATDTQYF
.	TRBJ2-7	TRBV14	TGTGCCAGCAGCTCCCTAGGAGGGTCAGATTACGAGCAGTACTTC	CASSSLGGSDYEQYF
.	TRBJ1-1	TRBV7-3	TGTGCCAGCAGCACGACAGGTTCCACTGAAGCTTTCTTT	CASSTTGSTEAFF